What follows are 7 T cell receptor beta chains derived from one specimen sequenced in a study of regulatory T cells in long-lasting Graves disease. Construction of the TCR beta libraries employed iRepertoire HTBI primers in conjunction with Arm-PCR of CDR3 regions. TCRdb re-called the multiplex PCR reads through MiXCR, storing one row per CDR3 protein. The sample holds about 470,000 distinct CDR3 sequences, about 22% seen once. Specified time point: persistent/refractory GD, antithyroid drugs over 5 years with positive TRAb. RNA isolated from PBMCs was used to make the TCR library. The sequencing used peripheral blood mononuclear cells (PBMCs), collected when the disease was refractory, from a patient treated with antithyroid drugs. The receptors derive from a female donor with Graves disease.

In its sample, this clonotype was seen a few times. The CDR3 loop reads CASSLADGEKLFF. CDR3 sequence (DNA): TGTGCCAGCAGCTTAGCAGATGGTGAAAAACTGTTTTTT. The V gene is TRBV7-9, the J gene TRBJ1-4, with no clear D. This CDR3 spans 13 amino acids. Germline values: CDR1 SEHNR, CDR2 FQNEAQ (reference sequence). V was clipped by 0 bases and J by 7 bases, with 6 bases between them.

J is TRBJ1-5 and V is TRBV20-1; no firm D call. Germline CDR1 reads DFQATT; CDR2 reads SNEGSKA (reference sequence). V shed 0 bases and J shed 9 bases, with 21 bases lying between them. The CDR3 runs 16 residues. The CDR3 bases are TGCAGTGCTAGAGATATGGTGGTTGGTATCCGGCGGCCCCAGCATTTT. Translating gives CSARDMVVGIRRPQHF.

The rearrangement joins TRBV29-1 to TRBJ2-7; D remains ambiguous. The germline V gene encodes CDR1 SQVTM and CDR2 ANQGSEA. The CDR3 length is 14 residues. V was trimmed by 7 bases and J by 2 bases, leaving 18 bases between them. The CDR3 coding sequence is TGCAGCGCCATGGCTCGCTCAAGCCCCTACGAGCAGTACTTC. This translates into CSAMARSSPYEQYF.

There are many counts of this clonotype. The chain carries TRBV28 and TRBJ2-5; the D is unclear. V lost 4 bases to trimming and J lost 0 bases, with 6 bases between them. The CDR3 has 13 amino acids. Germline assignment: CDR1 MDHEN and CDR2 SYDVKM. The CDR3 DNA is TGTGCCAGCAGTTCCAGGAACCAAGAGACCCAGTACTTC. This translates into CASSSRNQETQYF.

This clonotype was found many times. The CDR3 DNA sequence: TGCAGTGCTAGAGTTTCTAGCGGGAAAGACGAGCAGTACTTC. This sequence encodes CSARVSSGKDEQYF. This rearrangement joins TRBV20-1 to TRBJ2-7; 9 nucleotides agree with TRBD2. After removal of 1 base from V and 5 bases from J, the junction contained 6 bases not matched to a gene. CDR1 and CDR2 from the germline V gene are DFQATT and SNEGSKA (reference sequence). CDR3 length equals 14 residues.

This clonotype showed up many times. This rearrangement joins TRBV28 to TRBJ1-2; TRBD1 matches 8 bases. Germline assignment: CDR1 MDHEN and CDR2 SYDVKM. V dropped 4 bases and J dropped 3; count of bases not matched to a gene: 7. The CDR3 is made up of 15 amino acids. CDR3 region: CASSSGQGGHYGYTF. The CDR3 DNA reads as TGTGCCAGCAGTTCCGGACAGGGAGGACACTATGGCTACACCTTC.

Written as DNA, the CDR3 is TGTGCCAGCAGCGTAGGGCAGACAGCGAACACCGGGGAGCTGTTTTTT. Its protein is CASSVGQTANTGELFF. The chain employs TRBV9 and TRBJ2-2, with D tentatively TRBD1 (5 bases). Deletions cut 0 bases from V and 0 bases from J, with 9 bases between. The CDR3 totals 16 residues. Germline CDR1 and CDR2: SGDLS and YYNGEE.